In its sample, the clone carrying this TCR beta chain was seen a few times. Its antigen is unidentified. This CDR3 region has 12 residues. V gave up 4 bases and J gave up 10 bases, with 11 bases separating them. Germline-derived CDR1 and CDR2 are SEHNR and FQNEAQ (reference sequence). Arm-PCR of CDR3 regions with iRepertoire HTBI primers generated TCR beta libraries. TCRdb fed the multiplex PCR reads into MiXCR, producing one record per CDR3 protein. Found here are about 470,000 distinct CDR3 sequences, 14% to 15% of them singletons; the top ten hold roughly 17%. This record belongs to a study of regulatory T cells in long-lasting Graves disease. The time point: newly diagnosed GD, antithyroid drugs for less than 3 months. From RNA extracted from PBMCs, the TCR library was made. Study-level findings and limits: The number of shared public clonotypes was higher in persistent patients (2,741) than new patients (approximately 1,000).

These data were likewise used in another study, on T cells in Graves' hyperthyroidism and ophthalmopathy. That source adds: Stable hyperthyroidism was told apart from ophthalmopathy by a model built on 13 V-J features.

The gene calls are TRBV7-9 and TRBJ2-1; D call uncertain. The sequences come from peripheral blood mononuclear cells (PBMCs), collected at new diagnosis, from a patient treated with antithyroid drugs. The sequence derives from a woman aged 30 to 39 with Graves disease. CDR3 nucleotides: TGTGCCAGCAGCTCGAGAGTTGAAGAGCAGTTCTTC. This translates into CASSSRVEEQFF.